In its sample, the clone carrying this T cell receptor beta chain was seen many times. These data come from a study of CD8 T cells in ankylosing spondylitis. 5'-RACE, quantitative and with molecular barcodes, yielded the TCR beta libraries. TCRdb recomputed calls from the 5' RACE reads with MiXCR, one row per CDR3 protein. The sample holds roughly 240,000 distinct CDR3 sequences, approximately 8% seen once. Germline CDR1 SGHRS, CDR2 YFSETQ. This CDR3 spans 15 amino acids. The V end lost 1 base, the J end lost 6 bases, and 13 bases lay between the germline ends. The clonotype originates from a female donor with ankylosing spondylitis or in good health (not recorded which). The chain links TRBV5-1 to TRBJ2-2; D call uncertain. Sequenced: blood, either unsorted or a sorted T cell fraction (not recorded which). Here the CDR3 reads CASSLSQLDAGELFF. CDR3 DNA: TGCGCCAGCAGCTTGTCTCAATTGGACGCCGGGGAGCTGTTTTTT. The entire variable domain, with the rest obtained from reference TRBV5-1 and TRBJ2-2, is as follows: KAGVTQTPRYLIKTRGQQVTLSCSPISGHRSVSWYQQTPGQGLQFLFEYFSETQRNKGNFPGRFSGRQFSNSRSEMNVSTLELGDSALYLCASSLSQLDAGELFFGEGSRLTVL.